Listed below are T cell receptor beta chains from one sample, sequenced in a study of CD8 T cells in Susac syndrome. TCRdb used MiXCR to reprocess the immunoSEQ multiplex PCR reads, holding one entry per CDR3 protein. This table has some 180,000 distinct CDR3 sequences, just under 95% appearing once. Sequenced: CD4+ T cells from PBMCs. The source of these receptors is a human donor with Susac syndrome. Each CDR3 is given with its conserved first and last residue.

>13|TRBJ2-7|TRBV28
CASRWTGRSEQYF
>13|TRBJ2-1|TRBV29-1
CSVTSTVYNEQFF
>17|TRBJ2-7|TRBV4-3
CASSRTSGGTGPYEQYF
>14|TRBJ2-5|TRBV25-1
CASSKLGSRETQYF
>11|TRBJ1-2|TRBV20-1
CSARGLYGYTF
>16|TRBJ2-1|TRBV4-1
CASSQDRGGIYNEQFF
>16|TRBJ1-6|TRBV3-1
CASSQVWQGGNSPLHF
>14|TRBJ2-1|TRBV4-2
CASSQDWGPNEQFF
>13|TRBJ2-7|TRBV7-8
CASGGTVAGGQYF
>16|TRBJ1-2|TRBV6-1
CASSPTQRTANYGYTF
>13|TRBJ1-2|TRBV28
CASSYGTAYGYTF
>15|TRBJ2-3|TRBV12-3/TRBV12-4
CATRVLRSSTDTQYF
>15|TRBJ2-1|TRBV29-1
CSVEGSSGGVDEQFF
>13|TRBJ2-7|TRBV4-2
CASSQDGKNEQYF
>12|TRBJ2-1|TRBV11-3
CASSLEAGFQFF
>15|TRBJ2-7|TRBV4-3
CASSQERGVYDEQYF
>13|TRBJ1-5|TRBV19
CASSINEAQPQHF
>17|TRBJ2-1|TRBV20-1
CSARDQGGRPGWNEQFF
>14|TRBJ1-2|TRBV4-2
CASSQTGANYGYTF
>16|TRBJ1-4|TRBV3-1
CASSQDPTDGTEKLFF
>16|TRBJ2-2|TRBV20-1
CSARPDRGGDTGELFF
>14|TRBJ2-3|TRBV30
CAWSSPPSTDTQYF
>15|TRBJ2-1|TRBV7-2
CASSFTSGSVYEQFF
>17|TRBJ2-3|TRBV28
CASSRNRGVGTTDTQYF
>16|TRBJ1-6|TRBV24-1
CATSDPRQGSQLPLHF
>13|TRBJ1-2|TRBV28
CASSSATFYGYTF
>16|TRBJ2-4|TRBV28
CASSLWRWGPVHIQYF
>15|TRBJ2-4|TRBV4-1
CASSQDLNVQNIQYF
>13|TRBJ1-6|TRBV30
CAWDGTGGTPLHF
>15|TRBJ1-1|TRBV5-1
CASSLEPDRVTEAFF
>14|TRBJ2-5|TRBV7-9
CASSSQGFGETQYF
>20|TRBJ1-5|TRBV23-1
CASSHSPPTPFFLSNQPQHF
>13|TRBJ2-7|TRBV3-1
CASSQAHGRGQYF
>17|TRBJ2-3|TRBV7-9
CASSPYLSGQGTDTQYF
>13|TRBJ1-2|TRBV2
CASSQQGAGGYTF
>17|TRBJ2-1|TRBV9
CASSVDAGLATYNEQFF
>13|TRBJ1-2|TRBV2
CASSAIANYGYTF
>14|TRBJ2-5|TRBV20-1
CSARDPLLRATQYF
>11|TRBJ1-6|TRBV30
CAWSVGSPLHF
>13|TRBJ1-1|TRBV14
CASSPNRNGEAFF
>15|TRBJ1-6|TRBV7-9
CASSARTGGDSPLHF
>14|TRBJ1-5|TRBV19
CANSMSVGNQPQHF
>11|TRBJ2-1|TRBV28
CASSFPNEQFF
>14|TRBJ2-5|TRBV20-1
CSAGRMGFKETQYF
>14|TRBJ2-7|TRBV20-1
CSAISGRASYEQYF
>13|TRBJ1-4|TRBV20-1
CSARAGALEKLFF
>11|TRBJ1-2|TRBV25-1
CASSGGGGYTF
>15|TRBJ2-4|TRBV7-2
CASSFLPSGRNIQYF
>15|TRBJ2-1|TRBV6-4
CASSDGLAGGNEQFF
>15|TRBJ2-1|TRBV20-1
CSAPVTSGSYNEQFF
>12|TRBJ2-1|TRBV7-6
CASSALSREQFF
>16|TRBJ2-3|TRBV9
CASSVGTGAYTDTQYF
>15|TRBJ1-1|TRBV18
CASSRLGGPGTEAFF